This entry lists 19 T cell receptor beta chains sequenced from one sample in a study of shared clonotypes between healthy human individuals. The protocol was immunoSEQ multiplex PCR, while the TCRdb copy is restricted to in-frame clones and leaves out a portion. This sample has 500,000 to 650,000 clones, with roughly four fifths found just once. The specimen sequenced was PBMCs. These TCRs come from a woman in her thirties or forties in good health. Some clones in this sample may be carry-over from other donors' samples.

V and J are TRBV9 and TRBJ2-3, with 7 bases that match TRBD1. V was clipped by 5 bases and J by 0 bases; unmatched bases: 3. Germline assignment: CDR1 SGDLS and CDR2 YYNGEE. This CDR3 is 14 amino acids long. The DNA for the CDR3 is TGTGCCAGCAGTCGGACAGGAAGCACAGATACGCAGTATTTT. Its protein is CASSRTGSTDTQYF. Based on the CDR3 plus reference TRBV9 and TRBJ2-3, the full variable domain is DSGVTQTPKHLITATGQRVTLRCSPRSGDLSVYWYQQSLDQGLQFLIQYYNGEERAKGNILERFSAQQFPDLHSELNLSSLELGDSALYFCASSRTGSTDTQYFGPGTRLTVL.

The sample holds a few counts of this clone. V gene TRBV27 combines with J gene TRBJ2-6; 7 nucleotides match TRBD2. Germline V CDR1 and CDR2: MNHEY, SMNVEV (reference sequence). There are 19 residues in the CDR3. V trimming: 3 bases; J trimming: 0 bases; junction bases outside the gene matches: 11. CDR3 DNA sequence: TGTGCCAGCAGTTTCCAAGCGGGGCGACCCCTCTCTGGGGCCAACGTCCTGACTTTC. The encoded protein is CASSFQAGRPLSGANVLTF. The full variable domain, rest sourced from reference TRBV27 and TRBJ2-6, is EAQVTQNPRYLITVTGKKLTVTCSQNMNHEYMSWYRQDPGLGLRQIYYSMNVEVTDKGDVPEGYKVSRKEKRNFPLILESPSPNQTSLYFCASSFQAGRPLSGANVLTFGAGSRLTVL.

The chain recombines TRBV15 with TRBJ1-2; the D gene is possibly TRBD1 (5 bases). The germline CDR1 and CDR2 sequences are LNHNV and YYDKDF (reference sequence). The CDR3 totals 12 residues. V lost 5 bases, J lost 8 bases, and 12 bases lay in between. CDR3 in amino acids: CATSRGGEGYTF. CDR3 coding DNA: TGTGCCACCAGCCGGGGGGGGGAAGGCTACACCTTC.

This clone was picked up a small number of times. Here the CDR3 reads CSVVGGPYGYTF. Here the CDR3 DNA reads TGCAGCGTTGTGGGGGGTCCCTATGGCTACACCTTC. The V call is TRBV29-1, the J call TRBJ1-2, with D tentatively TRBD1 (5 bases). This CDR3 contains 12 residues. The germline V gene encodes CDR1 SQVTM and CDR2 ANQGSEA. V was clipped by 4 bases and J by 4 bases, with 10 bases between them.

On this clone: A far larger clone is off by one base, so a read error is likely. This chain connects TRBV5-6 to TRBJ1-1, with TRBD1 as a possible D gene (5 bases). Trimming pared 4 bases from V and 0 bases from J, leaving 7 bases between. The V gene's germline CDR1 is SGHDT and CDR2 YYEEEE. This CDR3 spans 13 amino acids. The CDR3 DNA sequence: TGTGCCAGCAGCAGACAGCTGAACACTGAAGCTTTCTTT. The encoded protein is CASSRQLNTEAFF.

This clone occurred once. The chain uses TRBV11-3 and TRBJ2-1; possible D gene TRBD2, 6 bases. This CDR3 is 15 amino acids long. The germline V and J ends were trimmed by 5 bases and 2 bases, with 13 bases remaining between them. Germline lookup yields CDR1 SGHNT and CDR2 YENEEA. The CDR3 nucleotides are TGTGCCAGCAGCATCGGGACTCTTCCCTACAATGAGCAGTTCTTC. It encodes CASSIGTLPYNEQFF.

The CDR3 loop is CASSYSGRWPQHF. DNA for the CDR3: TGTGCCAGCAGTTACTCGGGTAGGTGGCCCCAGCATTTT. This chain joins TRBV6-5 and TRBJ1-5; D gene ambiguous. V dropped 0 bases and J dropped 9 bases, with 9 bases sitting between them. This CDR3 region has 13 residues. Germline loops: CDR1 MNHEY, CDR2 SVGAGI.

In regard to this clone: At the DNA level, this CDR3 is encoded by other sequences in the same sample as well. The rearrangement joins TRBV28 to TRBJ1-2, with 9 bases lining up with TRBD1. The CDR3 consists of 13 residues. The ends lost 6 bases at V and 5 bases at J; junction bases unmatched: 4. The germline gives CDR1 MDHEN, CDR2 SYDVKM. In nucleotides, the CDR3 is TGTGCCAGCAGACCGGGACAGGGTTATGGCTACACCTTC. It yields the protein CASRPGQGYGYTF.

The chain employs TRBV5-1 and TRBJ2-3; D gene ambiguous. CDR1 SGHRS and CDR2 YFSETQ come from the germline V gene. The V end lost 1 base, the J end lost 6 bases, and 9 bases lay between the germline ends. CDR3 size: 13 residues. The CDR3 coding sequence is TGCGCCAGCAGCTTGACTGGCCGGGATACGCAGTATTTT. Translation: CASSLTGRDTQYF.

The chain employs TRBV28 and TRBJ1-1, with D tentatively TRBD1 (6 bases). The CDR3 consists of 15 residues. Trimming removed 2 bases from V and 4 bases from J, with 14 bases in between. Germline V CDR1 and CDR2: MDHEN, SYDVKM. The CDR3 nucleotides read TGTGCCAGCAGTTTACTACGTCTCAGGGGCACTGAAGCTTTCTTT. Its translation: CASSLLRLRGTEAFF.

V gene TRBV4-1 combines with J gene TRBJ2-6; D is unclear. This CDR3 is 17 amino acids long. V was cut by 4 bases and J by 0 bases, with 13 bases left in between. Germline CDR1 is MGHRA and CDR2 is YSYEKL. CDR3 bases: TGCGCCAGCAGCCGATACAGTTCTTTCTCTGGGGCCAACGTCCTGACTTTC. Translating it yields CASSRYSSFSGANVLTF.

V and J are TRBV7-2 and TRBJ1-5; the D gene is possibly TRBD1 (5 bases). CDR3 size: 13 residues. The V end lost 2 bases, the J end lost 7 bases, and 9 bases lay between the germline ends. CDR1 is SGHTA and CDR2 is FQGNSA in the germline V gene. The CDR3 is CASSLRGEQPQHF. The DNA for the CDR3 is TGTGCCAGCAGCTTAAGGGGTGAGCAGCCCCAGCATTTT.

DNA of the CDR3: TGTGCCAGCAGTTTCCAGGGCTTAGATCAGCCCCAGCATTTT. It is translated as CASSFQGLDQPQHF. V and J are TRBV27 and TRBJ1-5; a weak D match, TRBD1 (5 bases). The germline gives CDR1 MNHEY, CDR2 SMNVEV (reference sequence). Trimming shortened V by 3 bases and J by 5 bases, and 11 bases separated the two germline ends. The CDR3 has 14 amino acids.

Remarks on this clone: A read error may account for a junction end that differs from germline. The chain recombines TRBV5-6 with TRBJ2-3, with 8 bases lining up with TRBD2. Per germline, CDR1 SGHDT and CDR2 YYEEEE. The CDR3 runs to 11 residues. The DNA for the CDR3 is TGTGCCAGCAGCTTGTATAGCGGGGTACATTTT. It yields the protein CASSLYSGVHF. The complete variable domain, with remaining parts taken from reference TRBV5-6 and TRBJ2-3, reads DAGVTQSPTHLIKTRGQQVTLRCSPKSGHDTVSWYQQALGQGPQFIFQYYEEEERQRGNFPDRFSGHQFPNYSSELNVNALLLGDSALYLCASSLYSGVHFGPGTRLTVL.

V is TRBV25-1 and J is TRBJ2-5, with 8 bases matching TRBD1. The J call may not be correct, given that the DNA end is closer to TRBJ2-7. The V gene's germline CDR1 is MGHDK and CDR2 SYGVNS. The CDR3 is 14 amino acids. CDR3 sequence reads: CASSPGDRTYEQYF. DNA for the CDR3: TGTGCCAGCAGTCCAGGGGACAGGACCTACGAGCAGTACTTC.

In its sample, this clone was seen once. The V call is TRBV14, the J call TRBJ2-1, with 9 bases that match TRBD2. With V trimmed by 6 bases and J by 0 bases, 6 bases remained unmatched. Germline V gene data show CDR1 as SGHDN and CDR2 as FVKESK. CDR3 length equals 16 residues. The CDR3 spells CASSCGRAGSYNEQFF. The CDR3 DNA follows: TGTGCCAGCAGTTGCGGGAGGGCCGGCTCCTACAATGAGCAGTTCTTC.

A word on this clone: This same CDR3 is encoded by further DNA sequences in the sample. Here the CDR3 DNA reads TGCGCCAGCAGCTTGTCAGGGGGTGAGACCCAGTACTTC. This encodes CASSLSGGETQYF. The V gene is TRBV5-1, the J gene TRBJ2-5, with 7 bases aligning to TRBD1. The CDR3 consists of 13 residues. Germline V gene data show CDR1 as SGHRS and CDR2 as YFSETQ. V was clipped by 1 base and J by 5 bases; unmatched bases: 2.

J is TRBJ2-2 and V is TRBV28; 8 bases align to TRBD2. The CDR3 runs 19 residues. CDR1 MDHEN and CDR2 SYDVKM come from the germline V gene. Trimming cost V 3 bases and J 0 bases; bases outside gene matches: 12. Written as DNA, the CDR3 is TGTGCCAGCAGTTTTGTACTAGCGGAACCCATTGCGAACACCGGGGAGCTGTTTTTT. It yields the protein CASSFVLAEPIANTGELFF.

The rearrangement uses TRBV9 and TRBJ1-1, with 9 bases matching TRBD1. This CDR3 has 15 amino acids. CDR1 SGDLS and CDR2 YYNGEE come from the germline V gene. V lost 3 bases to trimming and J lost 5 bases; unmatched junction nucleotides: 8. CDR3 coding DNA: TGTGCCAGCAGCGCTGGGACAGGGCATAGGACTGAAGCTTTCTTT. This translates into CASSAGTGHRTEAFF.